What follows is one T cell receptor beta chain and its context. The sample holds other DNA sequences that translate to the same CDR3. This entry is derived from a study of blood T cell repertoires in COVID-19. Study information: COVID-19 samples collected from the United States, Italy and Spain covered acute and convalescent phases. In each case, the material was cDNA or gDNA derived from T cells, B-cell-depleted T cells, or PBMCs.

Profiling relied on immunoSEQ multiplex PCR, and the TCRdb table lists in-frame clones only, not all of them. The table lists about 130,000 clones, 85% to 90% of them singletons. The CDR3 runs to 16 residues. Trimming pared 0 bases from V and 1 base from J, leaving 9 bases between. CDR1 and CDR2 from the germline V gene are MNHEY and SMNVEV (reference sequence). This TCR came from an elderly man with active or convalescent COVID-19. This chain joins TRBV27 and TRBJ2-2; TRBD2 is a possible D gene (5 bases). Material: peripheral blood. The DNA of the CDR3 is TGTGCCAGCAGTTTATCGAGGGCTCTGAACACCGGGGAGCTGTTTTTT. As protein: CASSLSRALNTGELFF.